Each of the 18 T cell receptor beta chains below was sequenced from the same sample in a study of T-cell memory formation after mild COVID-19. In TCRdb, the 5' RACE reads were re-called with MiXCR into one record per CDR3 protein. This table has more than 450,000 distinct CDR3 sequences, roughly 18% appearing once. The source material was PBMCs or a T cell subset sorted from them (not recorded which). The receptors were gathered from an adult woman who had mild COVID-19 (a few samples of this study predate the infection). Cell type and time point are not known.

The CDR3, as DNA: TGTGCCAGCAGTTTAAAGAGCAGGGGCGGCGAAGCTTTCTTT. This encodes CASSLKSRGGEAFF. The chain couples TRBV12-3 or TRBV12-4 to TRBJ1-1; D may be TRBD1 (6 bases). The CDR3 runs 14 residues. The V and J ends lost 2 bases and 8 bases respectively, with 15 bases between them.

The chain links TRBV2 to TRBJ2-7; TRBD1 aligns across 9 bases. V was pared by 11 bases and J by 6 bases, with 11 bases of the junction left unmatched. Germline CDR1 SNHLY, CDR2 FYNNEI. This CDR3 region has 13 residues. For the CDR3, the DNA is TGTGCCGGGGCCGGGACAGGGTCGGTCGAGCAGTACTTC. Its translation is CAGAGTGSVEQYF.

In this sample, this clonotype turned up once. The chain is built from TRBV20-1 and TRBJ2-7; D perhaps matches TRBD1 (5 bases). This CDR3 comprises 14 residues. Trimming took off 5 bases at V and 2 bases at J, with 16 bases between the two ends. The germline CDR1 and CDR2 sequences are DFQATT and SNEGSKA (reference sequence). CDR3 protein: CSAVTGDRAYEQYF. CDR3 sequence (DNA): TGCAGTGCTGTTACAGGAGACCGTGCCTACGAGCAGTACTTC.

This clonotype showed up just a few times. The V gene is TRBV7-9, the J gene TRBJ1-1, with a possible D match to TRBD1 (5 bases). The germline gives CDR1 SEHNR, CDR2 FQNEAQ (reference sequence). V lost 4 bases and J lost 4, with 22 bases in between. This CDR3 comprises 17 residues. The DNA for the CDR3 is TGTGCCAGCAGCTCAGTAAAGCGGAAACAGGACATCACTGAAGCTTTCTTT. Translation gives CASSSVKRKQDITEAFF.

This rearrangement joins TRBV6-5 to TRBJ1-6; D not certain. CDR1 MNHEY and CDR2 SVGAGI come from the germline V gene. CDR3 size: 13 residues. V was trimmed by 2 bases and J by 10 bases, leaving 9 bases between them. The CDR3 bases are TGTGCCAGCAGTTACGATCCCGGCTCACCCCTCCACTTT. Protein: CASSYDPGSPLHF.

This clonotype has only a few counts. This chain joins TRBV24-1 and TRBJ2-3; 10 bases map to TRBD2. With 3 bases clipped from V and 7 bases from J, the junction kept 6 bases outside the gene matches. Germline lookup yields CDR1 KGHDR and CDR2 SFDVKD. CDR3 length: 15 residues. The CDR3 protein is CATSDPTSGFNTQYF. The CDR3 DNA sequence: TGTGCCACCAGTGATCCGACTAGCGGGTTTAATACGCAGTATTTT.

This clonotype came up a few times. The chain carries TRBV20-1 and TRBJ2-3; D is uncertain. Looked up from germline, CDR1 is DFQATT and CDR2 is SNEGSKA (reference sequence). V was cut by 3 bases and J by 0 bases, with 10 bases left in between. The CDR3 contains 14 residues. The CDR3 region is CSASLTLSTDTQYF. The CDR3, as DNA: TGCAGTGCTAGTCTGACTCTTAGCACAGATACGCAGTATTTT.

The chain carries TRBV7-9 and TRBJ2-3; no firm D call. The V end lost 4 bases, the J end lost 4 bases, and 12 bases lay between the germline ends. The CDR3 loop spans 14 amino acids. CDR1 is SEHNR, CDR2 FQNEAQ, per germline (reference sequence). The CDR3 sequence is CASSSPGLPDTQYF. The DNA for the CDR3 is TGTGCCAGCAGCTCTCCGGGTCTACCAGATACGCAGTATTTT.

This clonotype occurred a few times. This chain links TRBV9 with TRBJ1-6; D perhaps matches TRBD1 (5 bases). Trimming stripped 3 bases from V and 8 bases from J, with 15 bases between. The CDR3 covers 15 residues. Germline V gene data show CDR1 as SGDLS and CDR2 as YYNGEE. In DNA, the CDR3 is TGTGCCAGCAGCGCTCGACAGCCCGAAGATTCACCCCTCCACTTT. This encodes CASSARQPEDSPLHF.

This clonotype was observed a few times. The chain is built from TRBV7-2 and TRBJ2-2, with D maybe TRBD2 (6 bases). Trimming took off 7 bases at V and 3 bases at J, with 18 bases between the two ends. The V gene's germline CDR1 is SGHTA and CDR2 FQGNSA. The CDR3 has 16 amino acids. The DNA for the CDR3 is TGTGCCAGCAACTCCCTTCCGGGAGTACACACCGGGGAGCTGTTTTTT. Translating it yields CASNSLPGVHTGELFF.

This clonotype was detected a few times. CDR3 sequence: CASSWGTGDSYEQYF. In DNA form, the CDR3 reads TGTGCCAGCAGCTGGGGGACAGGGGATTCCTACGAGCAGTACTTC. The chain joins TRBV7-2 to TRBJ2-7; 10 nucleotides line up with TRBD1. Germline V gives CDR1 SGHTA, CDR2 FQGNSA. The V segment lost 4 bases and the J segment 1 base; nucleotides outside the gene matches: 4. This CDR3 has 15 amino acids.

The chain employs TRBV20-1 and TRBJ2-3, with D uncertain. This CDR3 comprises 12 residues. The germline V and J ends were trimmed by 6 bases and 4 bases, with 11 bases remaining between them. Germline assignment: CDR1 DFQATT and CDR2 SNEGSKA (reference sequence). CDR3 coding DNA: TGCAGTGCCCCTCGGACCCCAGATACGCAGTATTTT. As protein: CSAPRTPDTQYF.

CDR3 in amino acids: CASSSPAGYEQYF. DNA for the CDR3: TGTGCCAGCAGCTCCCCGGCCGGCTACGAGCAGTACTTC. This chain uses TRBV11-3 with TRBJ2-7; no definite D call. Trimming stripped 4 bases from V and 3 bases from J, with 10 bases between. The length of the CDR3 is 13 residues. Germline-derived CDR1 and CDR2 are SGHNT and YENEEA.

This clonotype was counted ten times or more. This chain's CDR3 is CASSLGGLGTDTQYF. The CDR3, as DNA: TGTGCCAGCAGCTTGGGCGGGCTTGGCACAGATACGCAGTATTTT. V and J are TRBV5-6 and TRBJ2-3; maybe TRBD2 (5 bases). V lost 0 bases, J lost 1 base, and 9 bases lay in between. There are 15 residues in the CDR3. Germline CDR1 reads SGHDT; CDR2 reads YYEEEE. Using reference TRBV5-6 and TRBJ2-3 for the parts outside the CDR3, the full variable domain is DAGVTQSPTHLIKTRGQQVTLRCSPKSGHDTVSWYQQALGQGPQFIFQYYEEEERQRGNFPDRFSGHQFPNYSSELNVNALLLGDSALYLCASSLGGLGTDTQYFGPGTRLTVL.

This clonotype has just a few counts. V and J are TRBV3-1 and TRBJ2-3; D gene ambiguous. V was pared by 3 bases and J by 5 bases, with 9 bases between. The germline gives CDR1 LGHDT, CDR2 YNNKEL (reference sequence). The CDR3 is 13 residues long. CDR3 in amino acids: CASSHSSGDTQYF. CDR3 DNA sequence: TGTGCCAGCAGCCATTCATCAGGAGATACGCAGTATTTT.

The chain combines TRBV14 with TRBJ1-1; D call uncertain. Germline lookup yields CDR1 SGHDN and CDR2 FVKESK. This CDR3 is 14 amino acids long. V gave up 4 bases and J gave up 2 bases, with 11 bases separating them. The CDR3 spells CASSLHNRNTEAFF. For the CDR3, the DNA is TGTGCCAGCAGCCTCCATAACAGAAACACTGAAGCTTTCTTT.

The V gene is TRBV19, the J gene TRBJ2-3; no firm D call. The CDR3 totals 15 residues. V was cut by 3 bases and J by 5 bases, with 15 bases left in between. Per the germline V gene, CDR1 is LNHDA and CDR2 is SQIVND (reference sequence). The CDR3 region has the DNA TGTGCCAGTAGTATCGGCACCCTGGCGATAGATACGCAGTATTTT. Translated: CASSIGTLAIDTQYF.

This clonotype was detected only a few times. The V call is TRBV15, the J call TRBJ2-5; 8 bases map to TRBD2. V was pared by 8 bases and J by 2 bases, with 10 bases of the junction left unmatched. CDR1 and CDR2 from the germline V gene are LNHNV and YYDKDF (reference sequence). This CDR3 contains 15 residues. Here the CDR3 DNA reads TGTGCCACCCGGCGGGGTAGCGGGATGCAAGAGACCCAGTACTTC. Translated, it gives CATRRGSGMQETQYF. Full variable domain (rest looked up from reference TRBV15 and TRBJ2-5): DAMVIQNPRYQVTQFGKPVTLSCSQTLNHNVMYWYQQKSSQAPKLLFHYYDKDFNNEADTPDNFQSRRPNTSFCFLDIRSPGLGDTAMYLCATRRGSGMQETQYFGPGTRLLVL.